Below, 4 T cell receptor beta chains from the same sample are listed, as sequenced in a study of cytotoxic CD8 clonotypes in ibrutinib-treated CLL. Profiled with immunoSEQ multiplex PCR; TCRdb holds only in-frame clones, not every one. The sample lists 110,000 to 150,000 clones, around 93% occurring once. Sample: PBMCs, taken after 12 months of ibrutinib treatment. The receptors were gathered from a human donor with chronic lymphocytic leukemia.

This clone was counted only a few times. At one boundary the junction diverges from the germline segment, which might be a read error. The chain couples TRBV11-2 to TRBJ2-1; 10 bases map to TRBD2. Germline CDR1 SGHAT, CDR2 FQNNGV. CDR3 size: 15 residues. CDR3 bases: TGTGCCAGCAGCTCCCCACGGGCGACTAGCGGGCTTGCGATCTTC. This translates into CASSSPRATSGLAIF.

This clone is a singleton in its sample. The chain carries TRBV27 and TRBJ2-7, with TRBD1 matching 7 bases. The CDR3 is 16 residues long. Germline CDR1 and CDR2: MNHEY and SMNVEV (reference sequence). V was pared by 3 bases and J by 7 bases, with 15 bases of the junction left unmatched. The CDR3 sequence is CASSFLRTGLVGEQYF. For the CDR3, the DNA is TGTGCCAGCAGTTTCCTCAGGACAGGTTTGGTCGGGGAGCAGTACTTC.

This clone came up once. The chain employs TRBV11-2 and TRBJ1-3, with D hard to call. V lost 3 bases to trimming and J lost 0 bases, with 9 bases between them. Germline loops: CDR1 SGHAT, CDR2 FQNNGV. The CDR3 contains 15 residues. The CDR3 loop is CASSLSGISGNTIYF. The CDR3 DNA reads TGTGCCAGCAGCTTGTCGGGAATCTCTGGAAACACCATATATTTT.

CDR3: CASRKFTGGVETQYF. CDR3 sequence (DNA): TGTGCCAGCAGAAAGTTTACAGGGGGCGTTGAGACCCAGTACTTC. The chain uses TRBV27 and TRBJ2-5; 9 nucleotides line up with TRBD1. Germline-derived CDR1 and CDR2 are MNHEY and SMNVEV (reference sequence). V gave up 6 bases and J gave up 5 bases; unmatched junction bases: 10. The CDR3 runs 15 residues.